The TCR beta chain described here comes from a study of breast tumors, draining lymph nodes, adjacent tissues (dated by TCRdb to the mid-2010s). Concerning the study at large: Breast cancer patients provided tumor, adjacent nontumor tissue and axillary lymph nodes, and the study compared the TCR beta repertoires across these three sources. The study was designed to assess the relationships and possible T-cell exchange between tumor, surrounding tissue and draining lymph node repertoires in human breast cancer.

The lymph node samples were taken from the axillary draining lymph nodes of breast cancer patients. Note on this clonotype: What antigen it recognizes has not been identified. Base quality data are lacking; no much larger clone is found one base away.

TCRdb shows the sequencer as Illumina HiSeq 2000. TCR beta chain libraries were generated by multiplex PCR amplification. High-throughput sequencing was used to analyze the amplified TCR beta chain products. TCRdb reanalyzed the raw reads on its own, using fastp at Q25 for trimming and MiXCR for clone calling, and kept in-frame beta chains. Every distinct CDR3 protein forms one entry, paired with its most common genes and DNA. The sample table holds over 200,000 distinct CDR3 sequences, of which under 40% were seen once. Under 4.5% of the sample rests with the top ten. Study-wide conclusions, independent of this receptor: A scenario in which most tumor T cells derive from the lymph node and then expand within tumor tissue was judged to be consistent with the data. Tumor T-cell repertoires showed less diversity than lymph node repertoires and more diversity than nontumor tissue repertoires, and tumor T-cell repertoires showed preferential V and J gene usage. Rather than being directly demonstrated, the conclusion that tumor T cells originate in lymph nodes was presented as consistent with a hypothesis. The similarity between tumor and nontumor tissue repertoires was significantly greater in luminal-like breast cancer than in basal-like breast cancer.

This TCR derives from a female donor with breast cancer. Some clones in this sample may be carry-over from other donors' samples. Source material: axillary lymph node tissue.

Here the CDR3 is given as CASSYGGLSRYNEQFF. In nucleotides, the sequence is TGTGCCAGCAGTTACGGGGGGCTTTCTCGCTACAATGAGCAGTTCTTC. The V and J segments used are TRBV6-5 and TRBJ2-1, with a tentative D call of TRBD1 or TRBD2, each matching 6 bases. Measured from the cysteine to the phenylalanine, the CDR3 is 16 residues long. Left in the record is the CDR3 DNA by itself, 48 bases read in frame from the first base. Cut back by 2 bases and 3 bases, the V and J ends lie 14 bases apart. The CDR1 and CDR2 encoded by the germline V gene are MNHEY and SVGAGI.